The source of this T cell receptor beta chain is a study of long-term antiretroviral therapy in people with HIV. Germline CDR1 and CDR2: LGHNA and YSLEER. V dropped 3 bases and J dropped 4; count of bases not matched to a gene: 16. The CDR3 has 18 amino acids. At survey level, the immunoSEQ assay was run in its v3.0 version. Clones were sequenced by immunoSEQ multiplex PCR, and TCRdb holds only the in-frame ones, with some missing. The sample consists of some 33,000 clones, 95% to 97% of them appearing once. Treatment of all HIV participants took place in the United States. The chain carries TRBV4-3 and TRBJ2-5; 8 nucleotides agree with TRBD2. This sequence was found in a man aged 30-40 years with HIV. Sample: unsorted PBMCs, taken 6.6 years after starting antiretroviral therapy. CDR3 DNA sequence: TGCGCCAGCAGCCAGTACTTACCGGGACTAGGGGTGGGAGAGACCCAGTACTTC. It yields the protein CASSQYLPGLGVGETQYF.